One sample yielded the 4 T cell receptor beta chains listed below, sequenced in a study of blood T cell repertoires in COVID-19. Assay used: immunoSEQ multiplex PCR; TCRdb lists only in-frame clones, some missing. The data contain about 160,000 clones, 82% of them singletons. Sequencing input: peripheral blood. Receptors were obtained from a woman older than 75 with active or convalescent COVID-19.

The V call is TRBV30, the J call TRBJ2-1, with D perhaps matching TRBD2 (7 bases). The CDR3 loop spans 13 amino acids. With 5 bases removed from V and 5 bases from J, the gap between germline ends came to 13 bases. Germline CDR1 is GTSNPN and CDR2 is SVGIG (reference sequence). CDR3 nucleotide sequence: TGTGCCTGGTCAAGGGGGGGTAACAATGAGCAGTTCTTC. It codes for CAWSRGGNNEQFF.

This chain links TRBV5-6 with TRBJ2-5, with 7 bases aligning to TRBD1. The CDR3 loop spans 15 amino acids. Per germline, CDR1 SGHDT and CDR2 YYEEEE. V gave up 2 bases and J gave up 5 bases; unmatched junction bases: 9. The CDR3 region is CASSFRTGLLETQYF. The CDR3, as DNA: TGTGCCAGCAGCTTCCGGACAGGACTTTTGGAGACCCAGTACTTC.

The rearrangement uses TRBV6-5 and TRBJ2-1; 13 positions agree with TRBD2. The J segment lost 10 bases and the V segment lost 6 bases, leaving 6 bases of the junction unmatched. CDR1 is MNHEY and CDR2 is SVGAGI in the germline V gene. CDR3 size: 14 residues. The chain's CDR3 is CASRRTSGRLEQFF. The CDR3 coding sequence is TGTGCCAGCAGGCGGACTAGCGGGAGATTAGAGCAGTTCTTC.

This clone was recorded a few times. The chain links TRBV3-1 (or the pseudogene TRBV3-2) to TRBJ1-2; 7 nucleotides match TRBD1. The V and J ends lost 4 bases and 8 bases, in that order; junction bases with no gene match: 7. Germline loops: CDR1 LGHDT, CDR2 YNNKEL (reference sequence). The CDR3 is 13 amino acids. The DNA for the CDR3 is TGTGCCAGCAGCCGCCGAGGGGGCAGAGGCTACACCTTC. Translating it yields CASSRRGGRGYTF.